These 24 T cell receptor beta chains originate from one sample sequenced in a study of lung T cells in sarcoidosis with Löfgren's syndrome. TCRdb independently ran MiXCR on the reads; one entry per CDR3 protein. The data show about 9,400 distinct CDR3 sequences, about 20% seen once. Sequenced: CD4+ T cells from bronchoalveolar lavage. All receptors derive from a human donor with sarcoidosis (Löfgren's syndrome or another form), or a control subject (not recorded which).

This clonotype is deemed large. The chain recombines TRBV7-6 with TRBJ2-3; 10 bases agree with TRBD1. V trimming: 5 bases; J trimming: 7 bases; junction bases outside the gene matches: 12. This CDR3 region has 16 residues. The germline V gene has CDR1 SGHVS and CDR2 FNYEAQ. The CDR3 is CASSPAGTGVANTQYF. CDR3 in DNA: TGTGCCAGCAGCCCTGCCGGGACAGGGGTTGCAAATACGCAGTATTTT.

This clonotype was recorded at least ten times. The V call is TRBV19, the J call TRBJ2-1, with 13 bases fitting TRBD2. Trimming took 4 bases from V and 1 from J; bases not matched to a gene: 22. Germline V gene sequence: CDR1 LNHDA, CDR2 SQIVND (reference sequence). The CDR3 sequence is 23 residues long. The CDR3 region is CASSTPQGTLGTSGARSYNEQFF. The CDR3 DNA reads TGTGCCAGTAGTACCCCACAGGGGACCCTCGGGACTAGCGGGGCCAGGTCCTACAATGAGCAGTTCTTC.

With regard to this clonotype: A much larger clone differs by one base, so this may be a read error. The chain uses TRBV15 and TRBJ2-7; D is perhaps TRBD2 (6 bases). CDR3 length: 14 residues. Germline V gene sequence: CDR1 LNHNV, CDR2 YYDKDF (reference sequence). In DNA form, the CDR3 reads TGTGCCACCAGCACACCAGGAGGGACGAACGAGCAGCACTTC. Translation gives CATSTPGGTNEQHF.

This clonotype ranks as medium-sized. This chain connects TRBV27 to TRBJ1-1, with D unresolved. CDR3 length: 14 residues. The germline CDR1 and CDR2 sequences are MNHEY and SMNVEV (reference sequence). V gave up 3 bases and J gave up 0 bases, with 8 bases separating them. In nucleotides, the CDR3 is TGTGCCAGCAGTTTTGATAGAATGAACACTGAAGCTTTCTTT. It codes for CASSFDRMNTEAFF.

This clonotype came up many times. The chain joins TRBV28 to TRBJ2-7; D remains unclear. This CDR3 is built from 14 residues. V was trimmed by 7 bases and J by 1 base, leaving 14 bases between them. Germline V CDR1 and CDR2: MDHEN, SYDVKM. CDR3 sequence (DNA): TGTGCCAGCAACCCGACGGTTGAGTCCTACGAGCAGTACTTC. Protein product: CASNPTVESYEQYF.

As for this clonotype: This sequence may be a read error, since a much larger clone differs from it by one base. The chain couples TRBV4-1 to TRBJ2-3; 12 nucleotides agree with TRBD2. The V and J ends lost 1 base and 2 bases, in that order; junction bases with no gene match: 1. Germline V gene lookup returns CDR1 MGHRA and CDR2 YSYEKL. The CDR3 runs to 16 residues. In nucleotides, the CDR3 is TGCGCCAGCAGCCAAGGACTAGCGGGGGACACAGATACGCAGTATTTT. The encoded protein is CASSQGLAGDTDTQYF.

The chain uses TRBV12-3 or TRBV12-4 and TRBJ2-4; D may be TRBD1 (5 bases). The CDR3 has 15 residues. Deletions cut 2 bases from V and 0 bases from J, with 8 bases between. The CDR3 is CASSLRTIAKNIQYF. CDR3 DNA: TGTGCCAGCAGTTTACGGACAATAGCCAAAAACATTCAGTACTTC.

This clonotype was observed a few times. The rearrangement uses TRBV19 and TRBJ2-5; D is uncertain. Germline CDR1 LNHDA, CDR2 SQIVND (reference sequence). The CDR3 loop spans 12 amino acids. V lost 7 bases and J lost 5, with 11 bases in between. CDR3 amino acids: CASTNGRETQYF. The CDR3 DNA reads as TGTGCCAGTACCAACGGCAGGGAGACCCAGTACTTC.

This clonotype was observed many times. The V and J genes are TRBV10-2 and TRBJ2-2; no definite D call. CDR3 length: 11 residues. The V gene's germline CDR1 is WSHSY and CDR2 SAAADI. With 5 bases removed from V and 3 bases from J, the gap between germline ends came to 1 base. The CDR3 sequence: CASSHTGELFF. CDR3 nucleotides: TGCGCCAGCAGTCACACCGGGGAGCTGTTTTTT.

This clonotype has ten or more counts. V gene TRBV5-1 combines with J gene TRBJ2-1; D might be TRBD1 (5 bases). The CDR3 extends over 13 amino acids. V was cut by 0 bases and J by 10 bases, with 11 bases left in between. CDR1 SGHRS and CDR2 YFSETQ come from the germline V gene. The CDR3, as DNA: TGCGCCAGCAGCTTGGACACCTCAGGGGAGCAGTTCTTC. It encodes CASSLDTSGEQFF.

Of note for this clonotype: Mismatch with germline at one junction end may stem from a read error. The gene calls are TRBV28 and TRBJ1-6; D not resolved. Germline assignment: CDR1 MDHEN and CDR2 SYDVKM. The CDR3 loop spans 16 amino acids. As DNA, the CDR3 is TGTGCCAGCAGTCCTATTTATGACCCTAAAGTCGCCCCCCTTCACTTT. Protein sequence: CASSPIYDPKVAPLHF.

This clonotype was seen many times. The chain has TRBV5-1 and TRBJ2-5; TRBD2 agrees at 12 bases. J gave up 6 bases and V 1 base, and 19 bases lay outside the gene matches. Germline CDR1 is SGHRS and CDR2 is YFSETQ. The length of the CDR3 is 20 residues. CDR3 sequence (DNA): TGCGCCAGCAGCTTGTCGACAGGGGCGGCTAGCGGGAGGGCCGGGAAGACCCAGTACTTC. Encoded protein: CASSLSTGAASGRAGKTQYF.

This clonotype was seen repeatedly, ten times or more. The J gene is TRBJ2-7, the V gene TRBV12-3 or TRBV12-4, with TRBD2 identical over 8 bases. Trimming cost V 4 bases and J 4 bases; bases outside gene matches: 6. The CDR3 has 14 amino acids. The CDR3: CASSSQGGGYEQYF. CDR3 sequence (DNA): TGTGCCAGCAGTTCCCAAGGCGGGGGGTACGAGCAGTACTTC.

This clonotype occurred a few times. V is TRBV30 and J is TRBJ2-7, with D possibly matching TRBD2 (8 bases). V lost 8 bases to trimming and J lost 5 bases, with 16 bases between them. The length of the CDR3 is 12 residues. Germline V gene lookup returns CDR1 GTSNPN and CDR2 SVGIG (reference sequence). The chain's CDR3 is CARGGRGDEQYF. For the CDR3, the DNA is TGTGCCCGGGGGGGCAGGGGGGACGAGCAGTACTTC.

The J gene is TRBJ1-1, the V gene TRBV9; the D is unclear. Germline V gives CDR1 SGDLS, CDR2 YYNGEE. CDR3 length equals 15 residues. The V gene lost 0 bases and the J gene lost 1 base, with 10 bases spanning the gap. The DNA of the CDR3 is TGTGCCAGCAGCGTAGCGGCCCTGGAGAACACTGAAGCTTTCTTT. The encoded protein is CASSVAALENTEAFF.

About this clonotype: A read error may explain this, as a much larger clone is one base away. The chain couples TRBV4-2 to TRBJ2-3; 7 nucleotides match TRBD2. The CDR3 spans 14 residues. The V gene's germline CDR1 is LGHNA and CDR2 YNFKEQ. The CDR3 DNA is TGTGCCGGCAGCCAAGGACTAGACACAGATACGCAGTATTTT. Encoded protein: CAGSQGLDTDTQYF.

Concerning this clonotype itself: As the CDR3 is not closed by the conserved phenylalanine or tryptophan, this likely results from a read error. The DNA is omitted, as the CDR3 cannot be located on it reliably, and the CDR3 follows TCRdb's listing. The CDR3 protein is CASSYGTGGGGANVPTL. The chain carries TRBV6-5 and TRBJ2-6; the DNA was not used to check the table's D call, TRBD1. Ends included, the CDR3 has 17 residues. The germline V gene encodes CDR1 MNHEY and CDR2 SVGAGI.

Remarks on this clonotype: Sequence at one end of the junction differs from germline and may be a read error. This sequence joins TRBV15 and TRBJ1-2; D uncertain. This CDR3 contains 15 residues. Germline values: CDR1 LNHNV, CDR2 YYDKDF (reference sequence). The CDR3 protein is CASSRVPVNNYGHTF. For the CDR3, the DNA is TGTGCCTCTAGCAGAGTGCCAGTAAATAACTATGGCCACACCTTC.

This clonotype is classed as medium-sized. The chain has TRBV6-1 and TRBJ1-2, with 8 positions matching TRBD1. This CDR3 has 16 amino acids. Germline loops: CDR1 MNHNS, CDR2 SASEGT. The J segment lost 4 bases and the V segment lost 5 bases, leaving 12 bases of the junction unmatched. CDR3 amino acids: CASSLTSGGPLYGYTF. Here the CDR3 DNA reads TGTGCCAGCAGTCTTACCTCAGGGGGCCCTCTCTATGGCTACACCTTC.

This clonotype was detected many times. The CDR3 is CASSSEGNYGYTF. CDR3 DNA: TGCGCCAGCAGCTCCGAAGGGAACTATGGCTACACCTTC. The V gene is TRBV5-1, the J gene TRBJ1-2; D unclear. V lost 3 bases and J lost 2, with 8 bases in between. This CDR3 spans 13 amino acids. Germline V gives CDR1 SGHRS, CDR2 YFSETQ. Using reference TRBV5-1 and TRBJ1-2 for the parts outside the CDR3, the full variable domain is KAGVTQTPRYLIKTRGQQVTLSCSPISGHRSVSWYQQTPGQGLQFLFEYFSETQRNKGNFPGRFSGRQFSNSRSEMNVSTLELGDSALYLCASSSEGNYGYTFGSGTRLTVV.

Many counts were recorded for this clonotype. The rearrangement joins TRBV3-1 to TRBJ2-7; perhaps TRBD2 as D (6 bases). CDR3 length: 12 amino acids. Germline assignment: CDR1 LGHDT and CDR2 YNNKEL (reference sequence). The V end was cut by 4 bases, the J end by 8 bases, with 12 bases between. CDR3 protein: CASSPGTPQQYF. Written as DNA, the CDR3 is TGTGCCAGCAGCCCCGGGACTCCCCAGCAGTACTTC.

This clonotype came up many times. This chain links TRBV3-1 with TRBJ2-7; 10 positions match TRBD2. V gave up 5 bases and J gave up 6 bases; unmatched junction bases: 4. The CDR3 loop spans 13 amino acids. Germline V gene data show CDR1 as LGHDT and CDR2 as YNNKEL (reference sequence). The CDR3 here is CASSSSGRVEQYF. Written as DNA, the CDR3 is TGTGCCAGCAGCTCTAGCGGGAGAGTCGAGCAGTACTTC.

By sample share, this clonotype is medium-sized (0.01 to 0.1%). The chain combines TRBV27 with TRBJ2-7; 8 nucleotides line up with TRBD1. V was clipped by 5 bases and J by 7 bases; unmatched bases: 10. CDR3 length: 14 residues. In germline, CDR1 is MNHEY, CDR2 SMNVEV (reference sequence). The CDR3: CASSPGQGLGEQYF. The CDR3 DNA follows: TGTGCCAGCAGTCCCGGACAGGGTCTAGGGGAGCAGTACTTC.

This clonotype was found many times. The genes are TRBV6-1 and TRBJ1-5; the D gene is possibly TRBD1 (5 bases). Trimming shortened V by 5 bases and J by 0 bases, and 11 bases separated the two germline ends. The CDR3 sequence is 15 residues long. The germline V gene has CDR1 MNHNS and CDR2 SASEGT. The DNA of the CDR3 is TGTGCCAGCAGTAGGGGCCCGGATAGCAATCAGCCCCAGCATTTT. Residues: CASSRGPDSNQPQHF.